This TCR beta chain was obtained from a study of blood T cell repertoires in COVID-19. Study-level information: Nucleic acid was either cDNA or gDNA, and it came from T cells, B-cell-depleted T cells, or PBMCs.

V was cut by 7 bases and J by 4 bases, with 13 bases left in between. In germline, CDR1 is MNHNY, CDR2 SVGAGI (reference sequence). The CDR3 runs 13 residues. Original processing methods: Using reference gene primer amplification, nucleated cell counts were estimated. Method: immunoSEQ multiplex PCR; TCRdb's copy keeps in-frame clones and lacks some. For V, J and clone size, that table is used; D and trimming come from the DNA. The sample comprises some 240,000 clones, about four fifths of which are singletons, and around 9.6% rests with the top ten. V gene TRBV6-6 combines with J gene TRBJ1-2; D possibly corresponds to TRBD1 (6 bases). The TCR originated in a woman older than 75 with acute or convalescent COVID-19. Material: peripheral blood. The CDR3 spells CASTANRVYGYTF. The CDR3 bases are TGTGCCAGCACCGCGAACAGGGTCTATGGCTACACCTTC.